What follows describes a single TCR beta chain. This sample was included in a study of Ad26.COV2.S vaccination and SARS-CoV-2 variants. This table comes from immunoSEQ multiplex PCR, and its TCRdb copy is limited to in-frame clones, with some not included. The table lists some 390,000 clones, around nine tenths of them singletons, with 3% to 4.5% in the top ten. Treatment defined: over 15 received Ad26.COV2.S at low or high dose, single or two shots; several received placebo; per-sample allocation not given. It was on day 63 after the first vaccine or placebo injection that samples were taken. Germline V gene sequence: CDR1 LNHDA, CDR2 SQIVND (reference sequence). The CDR3 covers 17 residues. The V and J ends lost 6 bases and 7 bases, in that order; junction bases with no gene match: 10.

The V and J genes are TRBV19 and TRBJ2-1, with 15 bases fitting TRBD2. This specimen consisted of peripheral blood, obtained in a trial of Ad26.COV2.S vaccine versus placebo. The sequence was collected from a person between 18 and 65 years old who received the Ad26.COV2.S COVID-19 vaccine or a placebo. CDR3 amino acids: CASSKPGLAGGRNEQFF. In DNA, the CDR3 is TGTGCCAGTAGCAAGCCGGGACTAGCGGGGGGACGGAATGAGCAGTTCTTC. Based on the CDR3 plus reference TRBV19 and TRBJ2-1, the full variable domain is DGGITQSPKYLFRKEGQNVTLSCEQNLNHDAMYWYRQDPGQGLRLIYYSQIVNDFQKGDIAEGYSVSREKKESFPLTVTSAQKNPTAFYLCASSKPGLAGGRNEQFFGPGTRLTVL.